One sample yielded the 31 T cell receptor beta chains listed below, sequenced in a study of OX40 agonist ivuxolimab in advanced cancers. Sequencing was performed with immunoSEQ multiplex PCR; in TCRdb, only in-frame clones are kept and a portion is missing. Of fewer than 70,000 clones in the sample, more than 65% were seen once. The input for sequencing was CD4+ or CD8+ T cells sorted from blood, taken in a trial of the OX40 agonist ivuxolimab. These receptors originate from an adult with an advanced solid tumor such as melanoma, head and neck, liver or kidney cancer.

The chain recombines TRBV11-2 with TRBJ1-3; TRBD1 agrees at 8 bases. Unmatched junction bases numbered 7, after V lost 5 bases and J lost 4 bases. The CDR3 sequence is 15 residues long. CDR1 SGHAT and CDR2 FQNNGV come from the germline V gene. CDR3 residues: CASSPDRGDGNTIYF. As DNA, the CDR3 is TGTGCCAGCAGCCCCGACAGGGGTGACGGAAACACCATATATTTT. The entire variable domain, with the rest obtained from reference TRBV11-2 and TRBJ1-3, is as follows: EAGVAQSPRYKIIEKRQSVAFWCNPISGHATLYWYQQILGQGPKLLIQFQNNGVVDDSQLPKDRFSAERLKGVDSTLKIQPAKLEDSAVYLCASSPDRGDGNTIYFGEGSWLTVV.

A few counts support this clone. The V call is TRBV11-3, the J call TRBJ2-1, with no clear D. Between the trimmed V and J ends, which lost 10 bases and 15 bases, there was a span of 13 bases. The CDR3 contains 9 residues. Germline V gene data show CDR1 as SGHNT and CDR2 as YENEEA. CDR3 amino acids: CAILPTPFF. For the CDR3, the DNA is TGTGCCATCCTACCAACCCCGTTCTTC.

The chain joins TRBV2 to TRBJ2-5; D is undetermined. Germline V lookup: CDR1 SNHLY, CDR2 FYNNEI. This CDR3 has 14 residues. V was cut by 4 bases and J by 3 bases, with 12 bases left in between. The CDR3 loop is CASSGSGTEETQYF. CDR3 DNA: TGTGCCAGCAGTGGGTCGGGCACCGAAGAGACCCAGTACTTC.

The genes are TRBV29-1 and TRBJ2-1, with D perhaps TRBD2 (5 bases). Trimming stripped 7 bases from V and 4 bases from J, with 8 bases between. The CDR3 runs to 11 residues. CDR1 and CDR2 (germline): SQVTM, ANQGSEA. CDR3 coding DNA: TGCAGCGGCGGGTTTTACAATGAGCAGTTCTTC. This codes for CSGGFYNEQFF.

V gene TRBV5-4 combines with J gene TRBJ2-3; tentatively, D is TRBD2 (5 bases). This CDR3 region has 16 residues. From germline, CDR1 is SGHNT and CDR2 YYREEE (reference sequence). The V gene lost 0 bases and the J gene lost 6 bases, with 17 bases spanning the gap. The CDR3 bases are TGTGCCAGCAGCTTGGGGGCGACGCGGGCCGGGGATACGCAGTATTTT. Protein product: CASSLGATRAGDTQYF.

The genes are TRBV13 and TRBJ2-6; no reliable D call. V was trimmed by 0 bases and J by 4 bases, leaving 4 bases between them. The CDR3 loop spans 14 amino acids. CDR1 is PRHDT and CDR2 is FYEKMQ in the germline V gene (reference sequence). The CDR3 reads CASSLGAGANVLTF. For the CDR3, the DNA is TGTGCCAGCAGCTTAGGTGCCGGGGCCAACGTCCTGACTTTC.

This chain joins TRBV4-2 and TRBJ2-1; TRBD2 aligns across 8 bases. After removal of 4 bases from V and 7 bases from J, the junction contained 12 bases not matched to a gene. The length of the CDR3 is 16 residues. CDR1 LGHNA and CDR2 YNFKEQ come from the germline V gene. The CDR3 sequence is CASSPVFGTSENEQFF. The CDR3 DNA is TGTGCCAGCAGCCCTGTATTCGGGACTAGTGAGAATGAGCAGTTCTTC.

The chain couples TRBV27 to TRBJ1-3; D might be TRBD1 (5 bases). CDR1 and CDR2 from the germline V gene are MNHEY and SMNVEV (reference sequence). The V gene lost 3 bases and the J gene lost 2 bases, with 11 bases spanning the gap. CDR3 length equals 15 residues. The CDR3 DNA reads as TGTGCCAGCAGTTTTTCGGGAGGGGCTGGAAACACCATATATTTT. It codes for CASSFSGGAGNTIYF.

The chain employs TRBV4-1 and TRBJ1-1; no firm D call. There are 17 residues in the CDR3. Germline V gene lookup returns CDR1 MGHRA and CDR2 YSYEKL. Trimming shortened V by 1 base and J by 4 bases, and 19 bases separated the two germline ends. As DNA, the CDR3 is TGCGCCAGCAGCCAAGGTCACGGGGATTCCTGGGTCACTGAAGCTTTCTTT. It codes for CASSQGHGDSWVTEAFF.

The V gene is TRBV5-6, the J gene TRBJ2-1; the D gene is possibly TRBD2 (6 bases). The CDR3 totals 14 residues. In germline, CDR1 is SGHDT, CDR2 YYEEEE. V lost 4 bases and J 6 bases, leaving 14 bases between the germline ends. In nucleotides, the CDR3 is TGTGCCAGCAGCCGTAGACTAGGACCCAATGAGCAGTTCTTC. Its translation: CASSRRLGPNEQFF.

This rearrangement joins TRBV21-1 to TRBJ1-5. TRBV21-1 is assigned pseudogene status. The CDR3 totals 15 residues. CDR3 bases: TGTGCCAGCAGCCCCCACGGGCAGATTAATCAGCCCCAGCATTTT. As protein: CASSPHGQINQPQHF.

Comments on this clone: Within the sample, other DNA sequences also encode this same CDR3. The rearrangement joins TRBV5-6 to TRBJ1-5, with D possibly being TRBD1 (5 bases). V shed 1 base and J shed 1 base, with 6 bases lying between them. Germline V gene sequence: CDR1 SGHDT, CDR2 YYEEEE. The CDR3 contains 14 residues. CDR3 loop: CASSLRDSNQPQHF. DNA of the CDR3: TGTGCCAGCAGCTTGAGGGACAGCAATCAGCCCCAGCATTTT.

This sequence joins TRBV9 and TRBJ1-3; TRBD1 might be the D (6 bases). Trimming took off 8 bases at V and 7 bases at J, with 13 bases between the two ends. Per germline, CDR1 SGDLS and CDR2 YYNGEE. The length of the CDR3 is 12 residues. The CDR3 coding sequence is TGTGCCAGTGGACAGACCGGTAACACCATATATTTT. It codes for CASGQTGNTIYF.

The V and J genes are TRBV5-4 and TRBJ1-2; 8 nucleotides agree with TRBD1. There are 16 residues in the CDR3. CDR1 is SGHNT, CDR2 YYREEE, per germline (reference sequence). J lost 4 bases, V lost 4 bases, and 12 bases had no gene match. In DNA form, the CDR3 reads TGTGCCAGCAGCCCTAGGGCAGGGGGCGCGTTCTATGGCTACACCTTC. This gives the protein CASSPRAGGAFYGYTF. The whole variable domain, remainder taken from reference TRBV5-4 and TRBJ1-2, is ETGVTQSPTHLIKTRGQQVTLRCSSQSGHNTVSWYQQALGQGPQFIFQYYREEENGRGNFPPRFSGLQFPNYSSELNVNALELDDSALYLCASSPRAGGAFYGYTFGSGTRLTVV.

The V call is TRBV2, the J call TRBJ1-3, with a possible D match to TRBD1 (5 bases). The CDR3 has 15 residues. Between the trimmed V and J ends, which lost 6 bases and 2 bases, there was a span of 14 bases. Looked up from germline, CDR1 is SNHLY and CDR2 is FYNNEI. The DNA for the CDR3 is TGTGCCAGCAGGAAGGTGTGGGGGACTGGAAACACCATATATTTT. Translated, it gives CASRKVWGTGNTIYF.

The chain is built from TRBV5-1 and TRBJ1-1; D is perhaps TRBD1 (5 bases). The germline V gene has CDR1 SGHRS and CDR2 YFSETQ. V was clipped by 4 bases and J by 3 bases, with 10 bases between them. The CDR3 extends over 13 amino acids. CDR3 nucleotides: TGCGCCAGCAGCCTCTCGACAGACACTGAAGCTTTCTTT. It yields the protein CASSLSTDTEAFF.

CDR3 DNA sequence: TGTGCCATCACACGGACAGGGGAGTATGGCTACACCTTC. Translation: CAITRTGEYGYTF. The rearrangement uses TRBV10-3 and TRBJ1-2; 9 nucleotides agree with TRBD1. After removal of 7 bases from V and 5 bases from J, the junction contained 5 bases not matched to a gene. This CDR3 spans 13 amino acids. Germline CDR1 is ENHRY and CDR2 is SYGVKD.

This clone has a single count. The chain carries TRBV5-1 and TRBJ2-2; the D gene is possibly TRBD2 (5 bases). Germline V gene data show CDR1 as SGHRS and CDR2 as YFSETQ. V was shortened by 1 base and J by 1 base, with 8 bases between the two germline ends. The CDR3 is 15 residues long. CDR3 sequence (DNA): TGCGCCAGCAGCTTGAACGGGGTGAACACCGGGGAGCTGTTTTTT. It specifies CASSLNGVNTGELFF.

The CDR3 loop is CASSQGMGRGRLGTEAFF. The CDR3 DNA follows: TGCGCCAGCAGCCAAGGCATGGGTAGGGGCAGGTTGGGCACTGAAGCTTTCTTT. The chain employs TRBV4-1 and TRBJ1-1, with a tentative D call TRBD1 (5 bases). The germline gives CDR1 MGHRA, CDR2 YSYEKL. The CDR3 is 18 residues long. V shed 1 base and J shed 4 bases, with 22 bases lying between them.

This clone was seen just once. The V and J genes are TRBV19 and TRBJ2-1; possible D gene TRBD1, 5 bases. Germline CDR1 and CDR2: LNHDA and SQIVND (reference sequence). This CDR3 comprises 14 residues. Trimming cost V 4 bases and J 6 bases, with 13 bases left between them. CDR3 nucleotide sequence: TGTGCCAGTAGTAGAGGTGGGGCAATCAATGAGCAGTTCTTC. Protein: CASSRGGAINEQFF. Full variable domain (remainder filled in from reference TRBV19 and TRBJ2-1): DGGITQSPKYLFRKEGQNVTLSCEQNLNHDAMYWYRQDPGQGLRLIYYSQIVNDFQKGDIAEGYSVSREKKESFPLTVTSAQKNPTAFYLCASSRGGAINEQFFGPGTRLTVL.

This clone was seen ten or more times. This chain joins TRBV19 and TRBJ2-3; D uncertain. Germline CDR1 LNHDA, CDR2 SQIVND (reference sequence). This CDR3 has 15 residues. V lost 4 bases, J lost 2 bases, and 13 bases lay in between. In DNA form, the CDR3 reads TGTGCCAGTAGTAGTCGGCCCCTCGCCACAGATACGCAGTATTTT. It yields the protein CASSSRPLATDTQYF.

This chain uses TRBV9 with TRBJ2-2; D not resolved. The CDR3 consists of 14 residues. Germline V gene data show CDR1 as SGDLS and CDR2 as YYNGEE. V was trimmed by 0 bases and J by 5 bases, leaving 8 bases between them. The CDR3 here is CASSVEWATGELFF. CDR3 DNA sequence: TGTGCCAGCAGCGTAGAGTGGGCGACCGGGGAGCTGTTTTTT.

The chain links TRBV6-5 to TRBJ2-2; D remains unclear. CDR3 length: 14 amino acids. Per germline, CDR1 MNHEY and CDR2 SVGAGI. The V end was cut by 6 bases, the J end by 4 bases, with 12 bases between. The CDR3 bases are TGTGCCAGCAGCCCCCCTGGATTCACCGGGGAGCTGTTTTTT. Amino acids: CASSPPGFTGELFF.

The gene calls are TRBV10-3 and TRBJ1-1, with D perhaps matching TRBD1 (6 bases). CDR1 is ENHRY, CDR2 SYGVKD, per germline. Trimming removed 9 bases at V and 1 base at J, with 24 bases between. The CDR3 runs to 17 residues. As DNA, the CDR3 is TGTGCCATGGTCAACTCGGGACATTCGAGGGGGAACACTGAAGCTTTCTTT. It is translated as CAMVNSGHSRGNTEAFF.

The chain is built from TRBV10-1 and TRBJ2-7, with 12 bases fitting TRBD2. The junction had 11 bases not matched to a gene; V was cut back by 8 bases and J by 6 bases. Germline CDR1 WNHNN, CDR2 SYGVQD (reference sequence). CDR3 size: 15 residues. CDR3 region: CASALAGGPPTEQYF. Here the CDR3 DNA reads TGCGCCAGCGCCCTAGCGGGAGGGCCACCAACCGAGCAGTACTTC.

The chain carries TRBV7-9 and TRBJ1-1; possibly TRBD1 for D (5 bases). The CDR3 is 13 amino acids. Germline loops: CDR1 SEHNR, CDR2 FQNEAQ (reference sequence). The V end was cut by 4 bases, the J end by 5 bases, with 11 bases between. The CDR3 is CASSSPGMTEAFF. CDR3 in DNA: TGTGCCAGCAGCTCCCCAGGGATGACTGAAGCTTTCTTT.

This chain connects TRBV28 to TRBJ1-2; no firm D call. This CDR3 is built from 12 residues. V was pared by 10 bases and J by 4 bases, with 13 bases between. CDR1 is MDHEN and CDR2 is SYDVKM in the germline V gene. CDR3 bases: TGTGCCAACTACGCACGGCTCTATGGCTACACCTTC. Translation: CANYARLYGYTF.

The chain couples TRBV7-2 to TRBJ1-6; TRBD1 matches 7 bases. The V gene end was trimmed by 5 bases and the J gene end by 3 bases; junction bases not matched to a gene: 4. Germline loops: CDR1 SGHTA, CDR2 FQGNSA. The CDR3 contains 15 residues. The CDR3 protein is CASSLQGGYNSPLHF. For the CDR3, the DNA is TGTGCCAGCAGCCTCCAGGGGGGCTATAATTCACCCCTCCACTTT.

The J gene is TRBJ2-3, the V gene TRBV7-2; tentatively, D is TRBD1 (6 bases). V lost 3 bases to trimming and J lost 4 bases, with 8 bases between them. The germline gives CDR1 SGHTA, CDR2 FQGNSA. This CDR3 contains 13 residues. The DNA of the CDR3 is TGTGCCAGCAGCTTGGGGGCTGCAGATACGCAGTATTTT. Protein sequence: CASSLGAADTQYF.

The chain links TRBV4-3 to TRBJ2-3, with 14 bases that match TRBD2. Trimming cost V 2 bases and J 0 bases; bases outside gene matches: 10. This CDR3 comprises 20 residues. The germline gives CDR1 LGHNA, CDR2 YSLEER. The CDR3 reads CASSQKTSGRALSSTDTQYF. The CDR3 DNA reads TGCGCCAGCAGCCAAAAGACTAGCGGGAGGGCCCTCTCTAGCACAGATACGCAGTATTTT.

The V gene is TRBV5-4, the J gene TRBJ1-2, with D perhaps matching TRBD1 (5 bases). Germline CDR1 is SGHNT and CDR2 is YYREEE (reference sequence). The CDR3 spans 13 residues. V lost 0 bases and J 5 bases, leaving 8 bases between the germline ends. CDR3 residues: CASSLGGKYGYTF. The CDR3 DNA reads TGTGCCAGCAGCTTGGGGGGGAAGTATGGCTACACCTTC.